A single sample gave rise to the 29 T cell receptor beta chains below, sequenced in a study of T cells in Graves' hyperthyroidism and ophthalmopathy. TCR beta CDR3 sequences were amplified from RNA transcripts. The HTBI primer set drove a first-round RT-PCR of the TCR CDR3. Via MiXCR, TCRdb re-called the multiplex PCR reads, giving one row per CDR3 protein. In the table there are nearly 110,000 distinct CDR3 sequences, roughly 15% of which are singletons. The sample consisted of blood. Receptors were obtained from a woman aged 45 to 65 with Graves' hyperthyroidism.

The gene calls are TRBV2 and TRBJ2-1; the D is unclear. This CDR3 has 12 amino acids. CDR1 is SNHLY, CDR2 FYNNEI, per germline. The V gene lost 5 bases and the J gene lost 9 bases, with 11 bases spanning the gap. In DNA, the CDR3 is TGTGCCAGCAGTCTTAGCAGTAGTGAGCAGTTCTTC. It translates to CASSLSSSEQFF.

This clonotype was observed many times. At one end the junction does not follow the germline gene, possibly because of a read error. This chain connects TRBV20-1 to TRBJ2-7; 13 positions match TRBD2. Germline V lookup: CDR1 DFQATT, CDR2 SNEGSKA (reference sequence). CDR3 length: 15 amino acids. CDR3: CSARGLGLAGPLVHF. Written as DNA, the CDR3 is TGCAGTGCTAGAGGCCTGGGACTAGCGGGACCTCTTGTGCACTTC.

This clonotype appeared many times. The V call is TRBV5-1, the J call TRBJ2-3; D is unresolved. Germline V gives CDR1 SGHRS, CDR2 YFSETQ. V lost 0 bases, J lost 1 base, and 6 bases lay in between. This CDR3 region has 14 residues. The CDR3 protein is CASSLAGGTDTQYF. CDR3 nucleotides: TGCGCCAGCAGCTTGGCTGGGGGCACAGATACGCAGTATTTT.

The genes are TRBV11-3 and TRBJ2-1; D gene unclear. The CDR3 is made up of 14 amino acids. V was pared by 2 bases and J by 8 bases, with 13 bases between. The germline CDR1 and CDR2 sequences are SGHNT and YENEEA. This CDR3 is CASSLRLGSYEQFF. As DNA, the CDR3 is TGTGCCAGCAGCTTAAGGTTGGGATCATATGAGCAGTTCTTC.

This clonotype has ten or more counts. The chain combines TRBV20-1 with TRBJ2-7; 7 nucleotides agree with TRBD2. Germline assignment: CDR1 DFQATT and CDR2 SNEGSKA (reference sequence). The CDR3 runs to 13 residues. V was pared by 4 bases and J by 0 bases, with 3 bases of the junction left unmatched. Written as DNA, the CDR3 is TGCAGTGCTATCCGCGGGAGCTCCTACGAGCAGTACTTC. Its translation: CSAIRGSSYEQYF.

This clonotype was observed many times. The chain combines TRBV28 with TRBJ1-5; 11 nucleotides align to TRBD1. Germline-derived CDR1 and CDR2 are MDHEN and SYDVKM. The CDR3 has 16 amino acids. J lost 7 bases, V lost 1 base, and 6 bases had no gene match. The CDR3 DNA sequence: TGTGCCAGCAGTTTATTCGGACAGGGGGCCGGACAGCCCCAGCATTTT. The encoded protein is CASSLFGQGAGQPQHF.

V and J are TRBV12-3 or TRBV12-4 and TRBJ1-2, with D uncertain. Trimming removed 6 bases at V and 4 bases at J, with 0 bases between. This CDR3 region has 9 residues. The CDR3 spells CASSYGYTF. In DNA form, the CDR3 reads TGTGCCAGCAGCTATGGCTACACCTTC.

This clonotype appeared many times. V is TRBV18 and J is TRBJ2-2; 9 bases line up with TRBD2. V trimming: 0 bases; J trimming: 7 bases; junction bases outside the gene matches: 6. This CDR3 has 16 residues. The V gene's germline CDR1 is KGHSH and CDR2 LQKENI. CDR3 sequence: CASSPPRSSGIGELFF. The CDR3 DNA reads as TGTGCCAGCTCACCACCGAGGTCTAGCGGGATCGGGGAGCTGTTTTTT.

This clonotype showed up just a few times. The chain recombines TRBV19 with TRBJ2-1; tentatively, D is TRBD2 (6 bases). This CDR3 comprises 15 residues. The V end was cut by 4 bases, the J end by 6 bases, with 16 bases between. Germline V gene lookup returns CDR1 LNHDA and CDR2 SQIVND (reference sequence). In nucleotides, the CDR3 is TGTGCCAGTAGTAGCCGGTCTGCGGGAATCAATGAGCAGTTCTTC. Amino acids: CASSSRSAGINEQFF.

This clonotype was picked up many times. The chain has TRBV15 and TRBJ1-6, with no clear D. The ends were cut back, 9 bases at V and 7 bases at J, with 16 bases in the middle. The germline V gene has CDR1 LNHNV and CDR2 YYDKDF (reference sequence). CDR3 size: 14 residues. In nucleotides, the CDR3 is TGTGCCACTTCTGGTCCCGAATGGAATTCACCCCTCCACTTT. Encoded protein: CATSGPEWNSPLHF.

A note on this clonotype: This may stem from a read error, because a much larger clone lies one nucleotide away. The J gene is TRBJ2-3, the V gene TRBV19; D gene uncertain. CDR3 size: 15 residues. V was shortened by 5 bases and J by 4 bases, with 16 bases between the two germline ends. Germline V gene lookup returns CDR1 LNHDA and CDR2 SQIVND (reference sequence). Here the CDR3 reads CASSEIASEADTQYF. The CDR3 DNA reads TGTGCCAGTAGTGAAATTGCCAGCGAAGCAGATACGCAGTATTTT.

Ten or more counts support this clonotype. This chain links TRBV2 with TRBJ2-2, with 10 bases that match TRBD1. CDR1 and CDR2 (germline): SNHLY, FYNNEI. Trimming took 6 bases from V and 7 from J; bases not matched to a gene: 5. This CDR3 comprises 14 residues. The CDR3: CASRGTGASGELFF. The DNA for the CDR3 is TGTGCCAGCAGGGGGACAGGGGCTAGCGGGGAGCTGTTTTTT.

In its sample, this clonotype was seen many times. The chain combines TRBV5-1 with TRBJ2-2, with 11 nucleotides matching TRBD1. Losses at the gene ends were 3 bases for V and 7 bases for J; bases not matched to a gene: 11. The CDR3 runs 17 residues. The germline V gene has CDR1 SGHRS and CDR2 YFSETQ. The CDR3 sequence is CASSSGQGAGFGGELFF. As DNA, the CDR3 is TGCGCCAGCAGCTCCGGACAGGGGGCCGGTTTTGGCGGGGAGCTGTTTTTT. Drawing the rest from reference TRBV5-1 and TRBJ2-2, the complete variable domain is KAGVTQTPRYLIKTRGQQVTLSCSPISGHRSVSWYQQTPGQGLQFLFEYFSETQRNKGNFPGRFSGRQFSNSRSEMNVSTLELGDSALYLCASSSGQGAGFGGELFFGEGSRLTVL.

This sequence joins TRBV2 and TRBJ1-1; 8 nucleotides align to TRBD1. The CDR3 runs 14 residues. CDR1 and CDR2 (germline): SNHLY, FYNNEI. With 10 bases clipped from V and 11 bases from J, the junction kept 18 bases outside the gene matches. The CDR3: CATLTGTGDYVAFF. As DNA, the CDR3 is TGTGCCACTCTTACCGGGACAGGTGACTATGTGGCTTTCTTT.

At least ten counts were recorded for this clonotype. The rearrangement uses TRBV28 and TRBJ2-1; the D is unclear. This CDR3 has 16 residues. The V end was cut by 6 bases, the J end by 9 bases, with 24 bases between. Germline loops: CDR1 MDHEN, CDR2 SYDVKM. CDR3 in DNA: TGTGCCAGCAGACCCATGGGCGGTCAGTGGGGTGGTGAGCAGTTCTTC. Protein product: CASRPMGGQWGGEQFF.

At least ten counts were recorded for this clonotype. The chain combines TRBV9 with TRBJ2-5, with a tentative D call TRBD2 (6 bases). This CDR3 spans 16 amino acids. CDR1 is SGDLS, CDR2 YYNGEE, per germline. With 2 bases removed from V and 5 bases from J, the gap between germline ends came to 19 bases. The CDR3 sequence is CASSVSGGKSGETQYF. In DNA, the CDR3 is TGTGCCAGCAGCGTTAGCGGAGGCAAATCTGGGGAGACCCAGTACTTC.

The CDR3 spells CASSWGPGLAGSSYNEQFF. The CDR3 DNA sequence: TGTGCCAGCAGCTGGGGGCCGGGACTAGCGGGCAGCTCCTACAATGAGCAGTTCTTC. The J gene is TRBJ2-1, the V gene TRBV7-2; 12 nucleotides agree with TRBD2. This CDR3 comprises 19 residues. The V segment lost 4 bases and the J segment 0 bases; nucleotides outside the gene matches: 10. Germline CDR1 and CDR2: SGHTA and FQGNSA.

This clonotype was counted many times. The CDR3 spells CASSPLLHRWTGSFRYGYTF. CDR3 sequence (DNA): TGTGCCAGCTCACCCCTTCTACATCGTTGGACAGGTAGTTTCCGTTATGGCTACACCTTC. The rearrangement uses TRBV18 and TRBJ1-2; 7 positions match TRBD1. The CDR3 sequence is 20 residues long. J was trimmed by 5 bases and V by 3 bases; bases with no gene match: 24. The germline gives CDR1 KGHSH, CDR2 LQKENI. The full variable domain, with the rest looked up from reference TRBV18 and TRBJ1-2, is NAGVMQNPRHLVRRRGQEARLRCSPMKGHSHVYWYRQLPEEGLKFMVYLQKENIIDESGMPKERFSAEFPKEGPSILRIQQVVRGDSAAYFCASSPLLHRWTGSFRYGYTFGSGTRLTVV.

There are many counts of this clonotype. The chain employs TRBV12-3 or TRBV12-4 and TRBJ1-4, with D unclear. The CDR3 is 11 residues long. V shed 8 bases and J shed 3 bases, with 4 bases lying between them. The CDR3 DNA reads as TGTGCCAGCGGGTCTAATGAAAAACTGTTTTTT. Translating it yields CASGSNEKLFF.

The V gene is TRBV5-1, the J gene TRBJ1-4; 7 bases align to TRBD1. This CDR3 contains 14 residues. The trim removed 5 bases at V and 5 bases at J, leaving 6 bases unmatched. Looked up from germline, CDR1 is SGHRS and CDR2 is YFSETQ. The CDR3 sequence is CASRRTGLNEKLFF. The CDR3 DNA follows: TGCGCCAGCAGGCGGACAGGACTAAATGAAAAACTGTTTTTT.

This clonotype was observed many times. The chain couples TRBV7-2 to TRBJ2-3; D might be TRBD2 (6 bases). This CDR3 has 17 residues. The germline V and J ends were trimmed by 1 base and 4 bases, with 18 bases remaining between them. CDR1 and CDR2 (germline): SGHTA, FQGNSA. CDR3 sequence reads: CASSLGVRERVPDTQYF. CDR3 DNA sequence: TGTGCCAGCAGCTTAGGGGTTCGGGAGCGTGTACCAGATACGCAGTATTTT. The full variable domain, rest sourced from reference TRBV7-2 and TRBJ2-3, is GAGVSQSPSNKVTEKGKDVELRCDPISGHTALYWYRQSLGQGLEFLIYFQGNSAPDKSGLPSDRFSAERTGGSVSTLTIQRTQQEDSAVYLCASSLGVRERVPDTQYFGPGTRLTVL.

This clonotype has a count of ten or more. The chain combines TRBV28 with TRBJ1-1, with 7 bases aligning to TRBD1. V dropped 7 bases and J dropped 1; count of bases not matched to a gene: 3. The length of the CDR3 is 13 residues. Germline V gives CDR1 MDHEN, CDR2 SYDVKM. The chain's CDR3 is CASNQGGNTEAFF. In DNA, the CDR3 is TGTGCCAGCAATCAGGGGGGGAACACTGAAGCTTTCTTT.

This clonotype appeared a few times. In nucleotides, the CDR3 is TGTGCCAGCAGCCAAGATGGTTCAGGGGGCATGTTTGGCTACACCTTC. Its protein product is CASSQDGSGGMFGYTF. This sequence joins TRBV4-2 and TRBJ1-2; 8 bases map to TRBD1. The germline gives CDR1 LGHNA, CDR2 YNFKEQ. V gave up 0 bases and J gave up 7 bases; unmatched junction bases: 10. This CDR3 has 16 residues.

The table lists this clonotype with many counts. This chain connects TRBV2 to TRBJ1-4; TRBD1 might be the D (5 bases). The CDR3 length is 14 residues. From germline, CDR1 is SNHLY and CDR2 FYNNEI. Trimming stripped 1 base from V and 8 bases from J, with 11 bases between. In DNA, the CDR3 is TGTGCCAGCAGTGAAGGCTTGGAGGGGGAAAAACTGTTTTTT. Its translation: CASSEGLEGEKLFF.

This clonotype was seen repeatedly, ten times or more. This rearrangement joins TRBV20-1 to TRBJ1-1; D may be TRBD1 (5 bases). CDR1 DFQATT and CDR2 SNEGSKA come from the germline V gene (reference sequence). The CDR3 length is 13 residues. V was pared by 5 bases and J by 4 bases, with 14 bases between. CDR3 in amino acids: CSAVSGGSTEAFF. The DNA of the CDR3 is TGCAGTGCTGTATCCGGGGGTAGCACTGAAGCTTTCTTT.

This clonotype was observed at least ten times. The chain combines TRBV20-1 with TRBJ2-1; no definite D call. The germline CDR1 and CDR2 sequences are DFQATT and SNEGSKA (reference sequence). V dropped 0 bases and J dropped 4 bases, with 19 bases sitting between them. There are 17 residues in the CDR3. The CDR3 sequence is CSARDHMNRLIYNEQFF. The CDR3, as DNA: TGCAGTGCTAGAGATCATATGAATAGGCTAATTTACAATGAGCAGTTCTTC.

Only a few counts were recorded for this clonotype. The V call is TRBV19, the J call TRBJ2-1; 10 bases map to TRBD2. This CDR3 spans 15 amino acids. J was trimmed by 3 bases and V by 8 bases; bases with no gene match: 7. Germline V lookup: CDR1 LNHDA, CDR2 SQIVND (reference sequence). The CDR3 nucleotides are TGTGCCAGTCACCAGATAGCGGGAGGCTACAATGAGCAGTTCTTC. Amino acid sequence: CASHQIAGGYNEQFF.

Within the sample, this clonotype is medium-sized. The V and J genes are TRBV30 and TRBJ1-1; D ambiguous. Germline V gene lookup returns CDR1 GTSNPN and CDR2 SVGIG (reference sequence). The CDR3 contains 14 residues. V lost 1 base, J lost 1 base, and 10 bases lay in between. The CDR3 loop is CAWSEGIQNTEAFF. The CDR3 DNA sequence: TGTGCCTGGAGTGAAGGGATCCAGAACACTGAAGCTTTCTTT.

The chain recombines TRBV6-5 with TRBJ2-5, with TRBD1 as a possible D gene (7 bases). Per germline, CDR1 MNHEY and CDR2 SVGAGI. Trimming took 0 bases from V and 6 from J, leaving 14 bases between them. This CDR3 comprises 15 residues. CDR3 DNA sequence: TGTGCCAGCAGTTACTCGATGGAGGGGGCGAAGACCCAGTACTTC. Its protein product is CASSYSMEGAKTQYF.